These 13 T cell receptor beta chains originate from one sample sequenced in a study of T cells in Graves' hyperthyroidism and ophthalmopathy. Researchers amplified the TCR beta CDR3 regions from RNA transcripts. HTBI primers were employed in a first-round RT-PCR of the TCR CDR3. TCRdb reprocessed the multiplex PCR reads via MiXCR and lists one record per CDR3 protein. This repertoire shows 700,000 to 950,000 distinct CDR3 sequences, over 35% found once; its top ten account for roughly 30%. Sequenced: blood. These receptors were taken from a woman between 35 and 50 years old with Graves' hyperthyroidism.

The V and J genes are TRBV20-1 and TRBJ2-5; the D is unclear. Germline lookup yields CDR1 DFQATT and CDR2 SNEGSKA (reference sequence). The CDR3 length is 17 residues. The V end lost 0 bases, the J end lost 5 bases, and 22 bases lay between the germline ends. The CDR3 coding sequence is TGCAGTGCTAGAGATTTCTTTTTGGGAAGTGCTCCGGAGACCCAGTACTTC. Amino acids: CSARDFFLGSAPETQYF.

This clonotype was found many times. Here the CDR3 reads CASSLSSLAGALGEQYF. The CDR3 DNA sequence: TGTGCCAGCAGCTTAAGCTCATTAGCGGGAGCATTAGGAGAGCAGTACTTC. The genes are TRBV7-2 and TRBJ2-7, with 9 bases aligning to TRBD2. Germline-derived CDR1 and CDR2 are SGHTA and FQGNSA. This CDR3 region has 17 residues. The junction had 15 bases not matched to a gene; V was cut back by 2 bases and J by 7 bases.

This clonotype turned up a few times. The chain combines TRBV7-8 with TRBJ2-6; TRBD1 aligns across 8 bases. The CDR3 is 20 amino acids. J was trimmed by 4 bases and V by 3 bases; bases with no gene match: 17. The germline V gene has CDR1 SGHVS and CDR2 FQNEAQ. The CDR3 DNA follows: TGTGCCAGCAGCTTCGGTTCATGGCGGACAGGGTTGTCCGGGGCCAACGTCCTGACTTTC. This gives the protein CASSFGSWRTGLSGANVLTF.

There are many counts of this clonotype. The genes are TRBV29-1 and TRBJ1-2, with 9 bases fitting TRBD1. The germline V gene has CDR1 SQVTM and CDR2 ANQGSEA. The trim removed 4 bases at V and 4 bases at J, leaving 16 bases unmatched. This CDR3 contains 17 residues. CDR3 protein: CSVADRLNRGLGYGYTF. The DNA for the CDR3 is TGCAGCGTTGCGGATAGATTAAACAGGGGGCTCGGCTATGGCTACACCTTC.

This clonotype was picked up many times. The chain has TRBV10-3 and TRBJ2-7, with D perhaps TRBD2 (5 bases). CDR3 length: 15 residues. V lost 0 bases and J lost 5, with 14 bases in between. Germline V gene sequence: CDR1 ENHRY, CDR2 SYGVKD. The CDR3 loop is CAISESRGRLHEQYF. CDR3 DNA sequence: TGTGCCATCAGTGAGTCCCGGGGTCGGCTCCACGAGCAGTACTTC.

This clonotype showed up many times. V usage is TRBV20-1 and J usage is TRBJ2-7; no clear D. The CDR3 is 12 residues long. Germline values: CDR1 DFQATT, CDR2 SNEGSKA (reference sequence). The V gene lost 0 bases and the J gene lost 4 bases, with 7 bases spanning the gap. CDR3 coding DNA: TGCAGTGCTAGAGATACACGGTACGAGCAGTACTTC. Translation: CSARDTRYEQYF.

This rearrangement joins TRBV20-1 to TRBJ1-2; tentatively, D is TRBD1 (6 bases). Trimming removed 3 bases at V and 8 bases at J, with 19 bases between. The CDR3 is made up of 14 amino acids. The germline V gene encodes CDR1 DFQATT and CDR2 SNEGSKA (reference sequence). CDR3 nucleotide sequence: TGCAGTGCTAGTACCAGTGGGGGGGCCGAGGGCTACACCTTC. Protein product: CSASTSGGAEGYTF.

This chain joins TRBV4-2 and TRBJ2-5; D uncertain. This CDR3 spans 16 amino acids. Germline values: CDR1 LGHNA, CDR2 YNFKEQ. The V end lost 0 bases, the J end lost 0 bases, and 11 bases lay between the germline ends. The CDR3 sequence is CASSQETNGYQETQYF. CDR3 DNA sequence: TGTGCCAGCAGCCAAGAAACTAACGGGTACCAAGAGACCCAGTACTTC.

Notes on this clonotype: The missing conserved phenylalanine or tryptophan at the end of this CDR3 makes a read error likely. The chain is built from TRBV12-3 or TRBV12-4 and TRBJ1-1; no clear D gene. This CDR3 region has 16 residues. CDR3 in DNA: TGTGCCAGCAGCCCCACGTTAGCAGATATGAACACCGAAGCTTTCTCT. The encoded protein is CASSPTLADMNTEAFS.

In regard to this clonotype: A much larger clone sits a single nucleotide away, making a read error possible. The rearrangement uses TRBV7-9 and TRBJ2-7; D is possibly TRBD1 (6 bases). This CDR3 region has 14 residues. V lost 5 bases, J lost 5 bases, and 16 bases lay in between. Germline CDR1 SEHNR, CDR2 FQNEAQ (reference sequence). The CDR3 reads CASSLQGSTNEQYF. Here the CDR3 DNA reads TGTGCCAGCAGCCTCCAGGGGAGTACGAACGAGCAGTACTTC. The full variable domain, its missing parts supplied by reference TRBV7-9 and TRBJ2-7, is DTGVSQNPRHKITKRGQNVTFRCDPISEHNRLYWYRQTLGQGPEFLTYFQNEAQLEKSRLLSDRFSAERPKGSFSTLEIQRTEQGDSAMYLCASSLQGSTNEQYFGPGTRLTVT.

The chain joins TRBV5-6 to TRBJ1-1; D is ambiguous. V lost 0 bases, J lost 2 bases, and 11 bases lay in between. This CDR3 has 15 amino acids. The germline CDR1 and CDR2 sequences are SGHDT and YYEEEE. The CDR3 here is CASSLGQVANTEAFF. In DNA form, the CDR3 reads TGTGCCAGCAGCTTGGGGCAGGTGGCAAACACTGAAGCTTTCTTT.

The V and J genes are TRBV2 and TRBJ1-2; D is undetermined. Trimming left V 1 base short and J 6 bases short, with 12 bases between. CDR1 SNHLY and CDR2 FYNNEI come from the germline V gene. CDR3 size: 14 residues. CDR3 sequence: CASSEGVGQDGYTF. The CDR3 DNA is TGTGCCAGCAGTGAAGGGGTTGGGCAGGATGGCTACACCTTC.

This chain uses TRBV19 with TRBJ2-5; 9 bases align to TRBD1. V lost 5 bases and J lost 14; bases outside the gene matches: 18. The CDR3 covers 15 residues. CDR1 is LNHDA, CDR2 SQIVND, per germline (reference sequence). The CDR3 is CASSSTYPGTGQRYF. In DNA form, the CDR3 reads TGTGCCAGTAGTTCTACATACCCGGGGACAGGGCAGCGCTACTTC. The whole variable domain, filled in from reference TRBV19 and TRBJ2-5, reads DGGITQSPKYLFRKEGQNVTLSCEQNLNHDAMYWYRQDPGQGLRLIYYSQIVNDFQKGDIAEGYSVSREKKESFPLTVTSAQKNPTAFYLCASSSTYPGTGQRYFGPGTRLLVL.